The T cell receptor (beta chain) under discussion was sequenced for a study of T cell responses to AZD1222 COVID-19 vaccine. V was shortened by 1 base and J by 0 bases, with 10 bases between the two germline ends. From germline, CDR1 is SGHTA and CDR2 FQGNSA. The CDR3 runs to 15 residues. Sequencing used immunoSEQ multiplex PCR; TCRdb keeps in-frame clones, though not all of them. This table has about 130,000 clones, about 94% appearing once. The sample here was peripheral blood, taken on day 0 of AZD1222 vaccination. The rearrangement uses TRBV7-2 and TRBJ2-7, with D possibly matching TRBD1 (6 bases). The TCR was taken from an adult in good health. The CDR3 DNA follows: TGTGCCAGCAGCTTAGTAGGGGACACCTCCTACGAGCAGTACTTC. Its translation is CASSLVGDTSYEQYF.